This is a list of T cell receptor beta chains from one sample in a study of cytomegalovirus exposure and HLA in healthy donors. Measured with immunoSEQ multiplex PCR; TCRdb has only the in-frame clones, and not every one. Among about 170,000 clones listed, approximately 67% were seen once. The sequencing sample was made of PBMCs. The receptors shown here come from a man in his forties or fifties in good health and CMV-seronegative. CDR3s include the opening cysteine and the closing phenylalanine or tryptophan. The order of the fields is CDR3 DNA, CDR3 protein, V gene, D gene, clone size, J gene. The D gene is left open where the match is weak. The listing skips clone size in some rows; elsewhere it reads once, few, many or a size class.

CDR3 DNA: TGTGCTAGTGGACTAGCAAACACCGGGGAGCTGTTTTTT; CDR3 protein: CASGLANTGELFF; V gene: TRBV12-5; D gene: -; clone size: -; J gene: TRBJ2-2
CDR3 DNA: TGTGCCAGCAGCCCGGGACTCAACCTGGGGACCCAGTACTTC; CDR3 protein: CASSPGLNLGTQYF; V gene: TRBV5-4; D gene: -; clone size: -; J gene: TRBJ2-5
CDR3 DNA: TGCGCCAGCAGCGCCACTAGCGGGGGGACTCAGCGGGAGACCCAGTACTTC; CDR3 protein: CASSATSGGTQRETQYF; V gene: TRBV5-1; D gene: TRBD2; clone size: -; J gene: TRBJ2-5
CDR3 DNA: TGTGCCAGCAGTGCCGGACAGGGCTACACCTTC; CDR3 protein: CASSAGQGYTF; V gene: TRBV6-4; D gene: -; clone size: -; J gene: TRBJ1-2
CDR3 DNA: TGTGCCAGCAGTCCTGACAGGGCCTCTGGCTACACCTTC; CDR3 protein: CASSPDRASGYTF; V gene: TRBV27; D gene: TRBD1; clone size: few; J gene: TRBJ1-2
CDR3 DNA: TGTGCCAGCAGCTTAGTGGCTAGCGGTTCCTACGAGCAGTACTTC; CDR3 protein: CASSLVASGSYEQYF; V gene: TRBV11-1; D gene: TRBD2; clone size: -; J gene: TRBJ2-7
CDR3 DNA: TGTGCCAGCAGCCAAGAAGACAGGGGTGCATTAGATACGCAGTATTTT; CDR3 protein: CASSQEDRGALDTQYF; V gene: TRBV4-2; D gene: TRBD1; clone size: -; J gene: TRBJ2-3
CDR3 DNA: TGCGCCAGCAGCATGGGACAGGGGCCGGTCTACGAGCAGTACTTC; CDR3 protein: CASSMGQGPVYEQYF; V gene: TRBV5-1; D gene: TRBD1; clone size: -; J gene: TRBJ2-7
CDR3 DNA: TGTGCCATCAGTGAGTCTCGGGGGGTGGATCAGCCCCAGCATTTT; CDR3 protein: CAISESRGVDQPQHF; V gene: TRBV10-3; D gene: -; clone size: -; J gene: TRBJ1-5
CDR3 DNA: TGTGCCAGCAGCTTATTTGGTCTAGCGGCCAATGAGCAGTTCTTC; CDR3 protein: CASSLFGLAANEQFF; V gene: TRBV11-2; D gene: TRBD2; clone size: few; J gene: TRBJ2-1
CDR3 DNA: TGTTCCAGCAGTCCCGGCAGGGGGGACACCGGGGAGCTGTTTTTT; CDR3 protein: CSSSPGRGDTGELFF; V gene: TRBV7-9; D gene: -; clone size: -; J gene: TRBJ2-2
CDR3 DNA: TGCGCCAGCAGCCATACACAGGGCTACGAGCAGTACTTC; CDR3 protein: CASSHTQGYEQYF; V gene: TRBV4-3; D gene: -; clone size: -; J gene: TRBJ2-7
CDR3 DNA: TGTGCCAGCAGTGCCTACAGGGTGATTTCATTGGGGTCCACTGAAGCTTTCTTT; CDR3 protein: CASSAYRVISLGSTEAFF; V gene: TRBV27; D gene: -; clone size: few; J gene: TRBJ1-1
CDR3 DNA: TGTGCCAGCAGTGAATCGTCAGGGTCCTACGAGCAGTACTTC; CDR3 protein: CASSESSGSYEQYF; V gene: TRBV6-5; D gene: -; clone size: once; J gene: TRBJ2-7
CDR3 DNA: TGCGCCAACAGCTGGGGTCGGGACAGGGCGGCAGATACGCAGTATTTT; CDR3 protein: CANSWGRDRAADTQYF; V gene: TRBV5-1; D gene: TRBD1; clone size: -; J gene: TRBJ2-3
CDR3 DNA: TGTGCCAGCAGTGCCGACACAGGGCTCAATGAGCAGTTCTTC; CDR3 protein: CASSADTGLNEQFF; V gene: TRBV25-1; D gene: -; clone size: -; J gene: TRBJ2-1
CDR3 DNA: TGTGCCAGTAGTACGAGACAGAATTCACCCCTCCACTTT; CDR3 protein: CASSTRQNSPLHF; V gene: TRBV19; D gene: -; clone size: -; J gene: TRBJ1-6
CDR3 DNA: TGTGCCAGTAGTATGGGGACAGGGGGTTACTACGAGCAGTACTTC; CDR3 protein: CASSMGTGGYYEQYF; V gene: TRBV19; D gene: TRBD1; clone size: -; J gene: TRBJ2-7
CDR3 DNA: TGTGCCAGCAGTTTTAGCGGGTACTACAATGAGCAGTTCTTC; CDR3 protein: CASSFSGYYNEQFF; V gene: TRBV27; D gene: TRBD2; clone size: -; J gene: TRBJ2-1
CDR3 DNA: TGTGCCAGCAGCTTGTGGAGTACACCCCGATACTCTGGGGCCAACGTCCTGACTTTC; CDR3 protein: CASSLWSTPRYSGANVLTF; V gene: TRBV5-6; D gene: -; clone size: -; J gene: TRBJ2-6
CDR3 DNA: TGTGCCAGCAGTTTAGGGACTAACCAAGAGACCCAGTACTTC; CDR3 protein: CASSLGTNQETQYF; V gene: TRBV28; D gene: TRBD2; clone size: -; J gene: TRBJ2-5
CDR3 DNA: TGTGCCAGCAGCGGCGGGACTAGCGCCCCAGATACGCAGTATTTT; CDR3 protein: CASSGGTSAPDTQYF; V gene: TRBV9; D gene: TRBD2; clone size: -; J gene: TRBJ2-3
CDR3 DNA: TGTGCCAGCTCAACGGCGGGGGGGAACTACGAGCAGTACTTC; CDR3 protein: CASSTAGGNYEQYF; V gene: TRBV18; D gene: TRBD2; clone size: few; J gene: TRBJ2-7
CDR3 DNA: TGTGCCAGCAGCCTAGGTGGCACCTTGAACACTGAAGCTTTCTTT; CDR3 protein: CASSLGGTLNTEAFF; V gene: TRBV7-9; D gene: -; clone size: few; J gene: TRBJ1-1
CDR3 DNA: TGCGGAGCCGGCACTAGCGGGAGCAATGAGCAGTTCTTC; CDR3 protein: CGAGTSGSNEQFF; V gene: TRBV29-1; D gene: TRBD2; clone size: -; J gene: TRBJ2-1
CDR3 DNA: TGTGCCAGCAGCCCCCTGGGGGGAGTGAACACCGGGGAGCTGTTTTTT; CDR3 protein: CASSPLGGVNTGELFF; V gene: TRBV7-8; D gene: -; clone size: few; J gene: TRBJ2-2
CDR3 DNA: TGTGCCAGCAGCTTGTCAGGGGCCAATCAGCCCCAGCATTTT; CDR3 protein: CASSLSGANQPQHF; V gene: TRBV7-2; D gene: -; clone size: -; J gene: TRBJ1-5
CDR3 DNA: TGCAGCGTTAAAAAGCGGGAGGGCCAGGGCGAGCAGTACTTC; CDR3 protein: CSVKKREGQGEQYF; V gene: TRBV29-1; D gene: TRBD2; clone size: -; J gene: TRBJ2-7
CDR3 DNA: TGTGCCAGCACCCCCGACACAGCCTCCTACAATGAGCAGTTCTTC; CDR3 protein: CASTPDTASYNEQFF; V gene: TRBV6-5; D gene: -; clone size: few; J gene: TRBJ2-1
CDR3 DNA: TGTGCCAGCATGGCAGGGTACAATGAGCAGTTCTTC; CDR3 protein: CASMAGYNEQFF; V gene: TRBV6-5; D gene: -; clone size: -; J gene: TRBJ2-1
CDR3 DNA: TGCGCCAGCAGCTACGACTACTCAAATGAGCAGTTCTTC; CDR3 protein: CASSYDYSNEQFF; V gene: TRBV5-1; D gene: -; clone size: -; J gene: TRBJ2-1
CDR3 DNA: TGCAGCGCCGGACAGCCTGGGGTATTCAAGGAGCAGTTCTTC; CDR3 protein: CSAGQPGVFKEQFF; V gene: TRBV29-1; D gene: -; clone size: -; J gene: TRBJ2-1
CDR3 DNA: TGTGCCAGCACCCTGCTGGGCGGGGGGGGAGATACGCAGTATTTT; CDR3 protein: CASTLLGGGGDTQYF; V gene: TRBV2; D gene: TRBD2; clone size: -; J gene: TRBJ2-3
CDR3 DNA: TGCGCCAGCAGTTTACCGGGACAGGGAGATTCACCCCTCCACTTT; CDR3 protein: CASSLPGQGDSPLHF; V gene: TRBV5-1; D gene: TRBD1; clone size: -; J gene: TRBJ1-6
CDR3 DNA: TGTGCCAGCAGCCCGAGACAGGGCGCAGATACGCAGTATTTT; CDR3 protein: CASSPRQGADTQYF; V gene: TRBV7-2; D gene: TRBD1; clone size: few; J gene: TRBJ2-3
CDR3 DNA: TGTGCCAGTACCCTACGTCCGGGTGGAGGCCAGCCCCAGCATTTT; CDR3 protein: CASTLRPGGGQPQHF; V gene: TRBV19; D gene: -; clone size: -; J gene: TRBJ1-5
CDR3 DNA: TGTGCCAGCAGAAAGCGCGGGGAGCTGTTTTTT; CDR3 protein: CASRKRGELFF; V gene: TRBV6-5; D gene: -; clone size: -; J gene: TRBJ2-2
CDR3 DNA: TGCGCCAGCCGACTCGGGGACAATTTCAATGAGCAGTTCTTC; CDR3 protein: CASRLGDNFNEQFF; V gene: TRBV5-1; D gene: -; clone size: -; J gene: TRBJ2-1
CDR3 DNA: TGTGCCAGCAATATGAGGGGAGGGGATGAAAAACTGTTTTTT; CDR3 protein: CASNMRGGDEKLFF; V gene: TRBV25-1; D gene: -; clone size: few; J gene: TRBJ1-4
CDR3 DNA: TGTGCCAGCAGTGAGGCTCGGACAGGAGGGAAAGCTTTCTTT; CDR3 protein: CASSEARTGGKAFF; V gene: TRBV25-1; D gene: TRBD1; clone size: -; J gene: TRBJ1-1
CDR3 DNA: TGTGCCAGCAGCTTAACGTGGGCGACGGTCACCGGGGAGCTGTTTTTT; CDR3 protein: CASSLTWATVTGELFF; V gene: TRBV7-2; D gene: -; clone size: -; J gene: TRBJ2-2
CDR3 DNA: TGTGCCAGCAGTTCGCAGGGTGCCGGCTACACCTTC; CDR3 protein: CASSSQGAGYTF; V gene: TRBV6-6; D gene: -; clone size: few; J gene: TRBJ1-2
CDR3 DNA: TGCGCCAGCAGCCAAGTATGGGCCGCAGATACGCAGTATTTT; CDR3 protein: CASSQVWAADTQYF; V gene: TRBV4-3; D gene: -; clone size: few; J gene: TRBJ2-3
CDR3 DNA: TGTGCCAGCAGCTTAGACTTAGCGGAGGCGAGGGAGCAGTACTTC; CDR3 protein: CASSLDLAEAREQYF; V gene: TRBV7-2; D gene: -; clone size: -; J gene: TRBJ2-7
CDR3 DNA: TGTGCCAGCAGCGAATACGCCTTGCGCGGGGGGGCCGAACGCGATGAGCAGTTCTTC; CDR3 protein: CASSEYALRGGAERDEQFF; V gene: TRBV5-4; D gene: TRBD2; clone size: -; J gene: TRBJ2-1
CDR3 DNA: TGTGCCTGGAACGCCAAGGGGCGAGATCAGCCCCAGCATTTT; CDR3 protein: CAWNAKGRDQPQHF; V gene: TRBV30; D gene: -; clone size: -; J gene: TRBJ1-5
CDR3 DNA: TGTGCCAGCAGCGTAGCTACCCCCTCGAGCACAGATACGCAGTATTTT; CDR3 protein: CASSVATPSSTDTQYF; V gene: TRBV9; D gene: -; clone size: -; J gene: TRBJ2-3
CDR3 DNA: TGTGCCAGCTCCACGGAGGGCACCTTCTCTGGAAACACCATATATTTT; CDR3 protein: CASSTEGTFSGNTIYF; V gene: TRBV18; D gene: -; clone size: few; J gene: TRBJ1-3